This TCR beta chain originates from a study of CXCR3-negative and CXCR3-positive naive CD8 T cells. Whole-study results and caveats: Naive subsets showed comparable surface CD5, and TCR interaction strength was also inferred from TRB CDR3 physicochemistry.

A word on this clonotype: Its specificity is unknown.

The CDR3 is 12 amino acids. Germline V gives CDR1 SQVTM, CDR2 ANQGSEA. It was by 5' RACE with UMI labels that the TRB cDNA libraries were prepared. Reanalyzing the 5' RACE reads, TCRdb keeps one entry per CDR3 protein, without DNA. The ten most abundant clones cover approximately 0.43% of a sample with roughly 56,000 distinct CDR3 sequences. Sequencing was performed on naive CXCR3- CD8+ T cells from blood. The subset denotes: CD45RO-CCR7+CD27+CD95- naive CD8+ T cells lacking CXCR3 (TNR3-). The sequence was obtained from a human donor in good health. Some clones in this sample may be carry-over from other donors' samples. The rearrangement uses TRBV29-1 and TRBJ2-7; no DNA is available, so the TRBD1 call from TCRdb remains unchecked. Here the CDR3 reads CSARQGSYEQYF.